Below, 3 T cell receptor beta chains from the same sample are listed, as sequenced in a study of cytomegalovirus exposure and HLA in healthy donors. Vbeta (60) and Jbeta (13) primers were used in the PCR. The protocol was immunoSEQ multiplex PCR, while the TCRdb copy is restricted to in-frame clones and leaves out a portion. The top ten hold 2.4% of the sample, which has some 150,000 clones, 50% to 75% seen once. The sample was PBMCs. The receptors come from a woman aged 35 to 49 in good health and CMV-seronegative.

The CDR3 region has the DNA TGTGCCAGCAGCCACTCTGGGGCCAACGTCCTGACTTTC. Translated: CASSHSGANVLTF. The J gene is TRBJ2-6, the V gene TRBV5-5; the D is unclear. This CDR3 has 13 residues. Trimming took off 4 bases at V and 0 bases at J, with 2 bases between the two ends. Germline V lookup: CDR1 SGHKS, CDR2 YYEKEE (reference sequence).

V is TRBV6-5 and J is TRBJ2-2; 8 nucleotides agree with TRBD2. The CDR3 loop spans 14 amino acids. Trimming at V came to 6 bases and at J to 4 bases, leaving 4 bases not matched to a gene. CDR1 is MNHEY, CDR2 SVGAGI, per germline. CDR3 sequence (DNA): TGTGCCAGCAGGCGGGGGGCGGGCACCGGGGAGCTGTTTTTT. Its protein product is CASRRGAGTGELFF.

This clone was detected only a few times. The chain links TRBV28 to TRBJ2-7; TRBD1 matches 8 bases. This CDR3 is built from 15 residues. The germline V gene has CDR1 MDHEN and CDR2 SYDVKM. V dropped 3 bases and J dropped 2; count of bases not matched to a gene: 6. CDR3 coding DNA: TGTGCCAGCAGTTTGTGGGGACAGGAACCCTACGAGCAGTACTTC. Translated: CASSLWGQEPYEQYF.